These 14 T cell receptor beta chains came from one sample sequenced in a study of human T cells and chemical hapten exposure. As to time point: patch test 1, 2 weeks after DPC sensitization. The treatment: therapeutic diphenylcyclopropenone sensitization with weekly scalp DPC. TCRdb processed the RACE reads anew with MiXCR; each CDR3 protein has one entry. The sample consists of around 74,000 distinct CDR3 sequences, more than 30% of them appearing once. The material sequenced was whole blood, taken in connection with sensitization to the hapten diphenylcyclopropenone (DPC). These receptors all stem from a man between 35 and 55 years old with alopecia areata. Some clones in this sample may be carry-over from other donors' samples.

The chain recombines TRBV6-5 with TRBJ1-6; 7 bases agree with TRBD1. CDR3 size: 17 residues. V gave up 0 bases and J gave up 0 bases; unmatched junction bases: 2. The V gene's germline CDR1 is MNHEY and CDR2 SVGAGI. The CDR3 sequence: CASSYSPGGSYNSPLHF. The CDR3 DNA sequence: TGTGCCAGCAGTTACTCTCCAGGGGGCTCCTATAATTCACCCCTCCACTTT.

This clonotype has only one observation. The chain employs TRBV20-1 and TRBJ2-5; tentatively, D is TRBD2 (6 bases). The V and J ends lost 3 bases and 5 bases respectively, with 10 bases between them. The germline gives CDR1 DFQATT, CDR2 SNEGSKA (reference sequence). The length of the CDR3 is 12 residues. The CDR3 bases are TGCAGTGCTAGTTTAGGGAGGGAGACCCAGTACTTC. This encodes CSASLGRETQYF.

This clonotype was seen a handful of times. The chain carries TRBV6-2 or TRBV6-3 and TRBJ2-7; D remains unclear. Germline V CDR1 and CDR2: MNHEY, SVGEGT. Trimming left V 8 bases short and J 0 bases short, with 11 bases between. The CDR3 has 13 amino acids. The CDR3 sequence is CASRPASSYEQYF. CDR3 DNA sequence: TGTGCCAGCCGCCCTGCGAGCTCCTACGAGCAGTACTTC.

The chain employs TRBV11-2 and TRBJ2-1; D not certain. CDR1 is SGHAT and CDR2 is FQNNGV in the germline V gene. Trimming pared 6 bases from V and 6 bases from J, leaving 9 bases between. The CDR3 runs 12 residues. The CDR3 DNA reads as TGTGCCAGCAGGTTAAGGGCCAATGAGCAGTTCTTC. Its translation is CASRLRANEQFF.

This rearrangement joins TRBV7-9 to TRBJ1-6, with D perhaps matching TRBD1 (6 bases). CDR1 and CDR2 (germline): SEHNR, FQNEAQ (reference sequence). The V end was cut by 5 bases, the J end by 7 bases, with 18 bases between. CDR3 length equals 16 residues. The CDR3 region is CASSLWGGPSNSPLHF. The CDR3 DNA sequence: TGTGCCAGCAGCCTTTGGGGGGGCCCATCCAATTCACCCCTCCACTTT.

This clonotype was seen a few times. The chain joins TRBV5-1 to TRBJ1-4; 7 nucleotides line up with TRBD1. Germline CDR1 reads SGHRS; CDR2 reads YFSETQ. The V and J ends lost 4 bases and 10 bases, in that order; junction bases with no gene match: 7. This CDR3 spans 13 amino acids. Here the CDR3 reads CASSQGTEGKLFF. CDR3 nucleotide sequence: TGCGCCAGCAGCCAGGGGACAGAAGGAAAACTGTTTTTT.

The J gene is TRBJ2-3, the V gene TRBV7-9; 9 nucleotides align to TRBD2. This CDR3 comprises 17 residues. Germline loops: CDR1 SEHNR, CDR2 FQNEAQ (reference sequence). J lost 0 bases, V lost 4 bases, and 8 bases had no gene match. In DNA form, the CDR3 reads TGTGCCAGCAGCTCCCACCAGCGGGAGGTTAGCACAGATACGCAGTATTTT. It is translated as CASSSHQREVSTDTQYF.

In this sample, this clonotype turned up a few times. This rearrangement joins TRBV5-1 to TRBJ2-1; 9 bases line up with TRBD1. The V segment lost 0 bases and the J segment 2 bases; nucleotides outside the gene matches: 0. CDR1 SGHRS and CDR2 YFSETQ come from the germline V gene. The CDR3 is 15 residues long. CDR3 region: CASSLGDRAYNEQFF. CDR3 DNA: TGCGCCAGCAGCTTGGGGGACAGGGCCTACAATGAGCAGTTCTTC. The whole variable domain, filled in from reference TRBV5-1 and TRBJ2-1, reads KAGVTQTPRYLIKTRGQQVTLSCSPISGHRSVSWYQQTPGQGLQFLFEYFSETQRNKGNFPGRFSGRQFSNSRSEMNVSTLELGDSALYLCASSLGDRAYNEQFFGPGTRLTVL.

The chain has TRBV4-1 and TRBJ2-1, with D possibly TRBD1 on 6 matching bases. This CDR3 is built from 16 residues. V was clipped by 0 bases and J by 0 bases, with 9 bases between them. The V gene's germline CDR1 is MGHRA and CDR2 YSYEKL. CDR3 in DNA: TGCGCCAGCAGCCAAGACCCACAGGGCTCCTACAATGAGCAGTTCTTC. The encoded protein is CASSQDPQGSYNEQFF.

The table lists this clonotype with a few counts. V gene TRBV5-6 combines with J gene TRBJ2-6; a weak D match, TRBD1 (6 bases). The CDR3 covers 16 residues. The V gene's germline CDR1 is SGHDT and CDR2 YYEEEE. The V end was cut by 0 bases, the J end by 2 bases, with 9 bases between. CDR3 region: CASSLVPGAGANVLTF. The CDR3 DNA sequence: TGTGCCAGCAGCTTGGTACCAGGGGCTGGGGCCAACGTCCTGACTTTC.

This clonotype showed up just a few times. This sequence joins TRBV11-2 and TRBJ2-3, with D unclear. V was cut by 1 base and J by 1 base, with 9 bases left in between. CDR3 size: 15 residues. CDR1 is SGHAT, CDR2 FQNNGV, per germline. The CDR3 nucleotides read TGTGCCAGCAGCTTAGGGGCTAGTGGCACAGATACGCAGTATTTT. Protein sequence: CASSLGASGTDTQYF.

The sample holds a few counts of this clonotype. V usage is TRBV20-1 and J usage is TRBJ2-7; maybe TRBD2 (5 bases). CDR1 is DFQATT, CDR2 SNEGSKA, per germline (reference sequence). V lost 6 bases and J lost 1, with 13 bases in between. The CDR3 is 13 residues long. CDR3 in DNA: TGCAGTGCGTCGACTGGGAGTTCCTACGAGCAGTACTTC. Protein: CSASTGSSYEQYF.

This clonotype has only a few counts. The J gene is TRBJ2-1, the V gene TRBV6-2 or TRBV6-3, with TRBD2 identical over 9 bases. Looked up from germline, CDR1 is MNHEY and CDR2 is SVGEGT. CDR3 length equals 15 residues. With V trimmed by 2 bases and J by 8 bases, 7 bases remained unmatched. CDR3 in amino acids: CASSYPASGIYEQFF. The CDR3 DNA is TGTGCCAGCAGTTACCCGGCTAGCGGGATTTATGAGCAGTTCTTC.

The chain employs TRBV15 and TRBJ1-5; no clear D gene. The CDR3 sequence is 13 residues long. The germline V gene encodes CDR1 LNHNV and CDR2 YYDKDF (reference sequence). V gave up 1 base and J gave up 1 base, with 2 bases separating them. As DNA, the CDR3 is TGTGCCACCAGCAGAGTCAGCAATCAGCCCCAGCATTTT. Translated: CATSRVSNQPQHF. The full variable domain, in which reference TRBV15 and TRBJ1-5 provide the parts outside the CDR3, is DAMVIQNPRYQVTQFGKPVTLSCSQTLNHNVMYWYQQKSSQAPKLLFHYYDKDFNNEADTPDNFQSRRPNTSFCFLDIRSPGLGDTAMYLCATSRVSNQPQHFGDGTRLSIL.